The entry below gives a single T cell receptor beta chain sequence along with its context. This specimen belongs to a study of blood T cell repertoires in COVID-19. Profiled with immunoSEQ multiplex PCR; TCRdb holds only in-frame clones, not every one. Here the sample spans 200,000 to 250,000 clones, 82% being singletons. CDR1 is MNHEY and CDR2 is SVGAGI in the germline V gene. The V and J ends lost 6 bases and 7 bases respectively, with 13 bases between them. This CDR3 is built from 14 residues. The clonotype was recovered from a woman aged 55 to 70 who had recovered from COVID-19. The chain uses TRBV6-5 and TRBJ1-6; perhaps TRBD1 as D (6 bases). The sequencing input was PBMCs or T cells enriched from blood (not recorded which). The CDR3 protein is CASSPDSDNSPLHF. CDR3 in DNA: TGTGCCAGCAGCCCGGACAGTGACAATTCACCCCTCCACTTT.